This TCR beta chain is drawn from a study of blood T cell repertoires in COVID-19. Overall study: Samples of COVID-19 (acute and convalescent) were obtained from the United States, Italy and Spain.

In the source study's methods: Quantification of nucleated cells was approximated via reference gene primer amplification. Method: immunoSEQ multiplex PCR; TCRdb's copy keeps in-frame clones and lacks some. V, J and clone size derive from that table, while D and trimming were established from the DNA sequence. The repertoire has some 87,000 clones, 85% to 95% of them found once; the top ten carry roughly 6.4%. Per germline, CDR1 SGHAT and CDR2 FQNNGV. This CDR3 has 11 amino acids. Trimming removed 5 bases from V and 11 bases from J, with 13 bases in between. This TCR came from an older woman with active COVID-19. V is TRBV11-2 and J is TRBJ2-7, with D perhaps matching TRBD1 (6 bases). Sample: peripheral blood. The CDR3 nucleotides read TGTGCCAGCAGCCAATTACAGGGCGAGTACTTC. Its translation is CASSQLQGEYF.